This T cell receptor (beta chain) was found in a study of STAT5B mutations in CD4+ large granular lymphocyte leukemia. Regarding the study as a whole: Without putative leukemic clones, patient CD4-sorted repertoires remained more clonal than healthy CD4+ repertoires. About a quarter of private leukemic clonotypes occurred rarely in other patients' non-leukemic repertoires.

Sequencing was at survey level. Assay used: immunoSEQ multiplex PCR; TCRdb lists only in-frame clones, some missing. The data contain 30,000 to 40,000 clones, more than 65% of them singletons. With respect to this clone: Its antigen is still unknown.

Control samples were healthy donors' buffy coats. V was cut by 1 base and J by 6 bases, with 7 bases left in between. The CDR3 consists of 13 residues. The germline V gene has CDR1 SGHTA and CDR2 FQGNSA. V usage is TRBV7-2 and J usage is TRBJ1-5; D is uncertain. The sample comprised CD4+ T cells from blood buffy coats. This clonotype originated in a human donor in good health. The CDR3 protein is CASSLDIRQPQHF. The CDR3 coding sequence is TGTGCCAGCAGCTTAGATATCCGTCAGCCCCAGCATTTT.